The clone carrying this T cell receptor beta chain occurred a few times. Its antigen is unknown. The data are from a study of spatial heterogeneity in lung cancer. Overall study results and limits: Ubiquitous, expanded tumor-derived TCRs were more frequently observed in blood at resection than at follow-up.

Time point noted: sample taken at primary tumor resection. Sequencing covered unsorted whole RNA taken from tumor, nontumor lung or frozen PBMC. V gave up 3 bases and J gave up 0 bases; unmatched junction bases: 5. The germline CDR1 and CDR2 sequences are KGHSH and LQKENI. The CDR3 runs to 16 residues. Each TCR cDNA molecule carried a unique molecular identifier. TCRdb re-analysed the 5' RACE reads in MiXCR, keeping a single row per CDR3 protein. The repertoire holds tens of thousands of distinct CDR3 sequences, with approximately 12% as singletons. The receptor comes from a male donor with early-stage non-small cell lung cancer. This chain connects TRBV18 to TRBJ2-3, with 8 bases identical to TRBD2. Sequencing used PBMCs, obtained at surgery. As DNA, the CDR3 is TGTGCCAGCTCACCTACAGCGGGAGCTAGCACAGATACGCAGTATTTT. Protein product: CASSPTAGASTDTQYF.